This entry features one T cell receptor (beta chain) sequence. This record belongs to a study of blood T cell repertoires in COVID-19. About the research overall: COVID-19 samples, acute and convalescent, were from the United States, Italy and Spain. Sample material is recorded as cDNA or gDNA derived from T cells, B-cell-depleted T cells, or PBMCs.

In the source study's methods: Reference gene primer amplification gave estimated nucleated cell counts. TCRdb keeps only in-frame clones here, not all; method: immunoSEQ multiplex PCR. V and J calls and clone size are copied from that table; D and trimming were computed from the DNA. The sample lists 250,000 or so clones; approximately 85% were seen once. In germline, CDR1 is LGHDT, CDR2 YNNKEL (reference sequence). The CDR3 sequence is 15 residues long. The J segment lost 5 bases and the V segment lost 2 bases, leaving 5 bases of the junction unmatched. The material sequenced was peripheral blood. The chain employs TRBV3-1 (or the pseudogene TRBV3-2) and TRBJ1-5; 8 bases are a match to TRBD1. The clonotype comes from a woman aged 65 to 85 with acute or convalescent COVID-19. The CDR3 DNA reads as TGTGCCAGCAGCCAACCGGGACAGGTCGATCAGCCCCAGCATTTT. It translates to CASSQPGQVDQPQHF.